A selection of T cell receptor beta chains follows, all from one sample in a study of cytomegalovirus exposure and HLA in healthy donors. The method was immunoSEQ multiplex PCR; TCRdb's version includes in-frame clones alone and lacks a portion of them. The sample carries some 85,000 clones, more than 70% recorded once. The source material was PBMCs. These receptors were collected from a man under 40 in good health and CMV-seronegative. CDR3s include the opening cysteine and the closing phenylalanine or tryptophan. D genes are given only for firm matches. Expanded clones get a size class; other rows say once, few or many, or leave the size out.

j_call: TRBJ2-5
d_call: TRBD2
clone_size: few
v_call: TRBV4-1
cdr3_aa: CASSQEVRLAGEETQYF
cdr3_nt: TGCGCCAGCAGCCAAGAAGTGCGGCTAGCGGGTGAGGAGACCCAGTACTTC

j_call: TRBJ2-3
d_call: .
clone_size: .
v_call: TRBV28
cdr3_aa: CASRQGSDTQYF
cdr3_nt: TGTGCCAGCAGACAGGGCTCAGATACGCAGTATTTT

j_call: TRBJ2-5
d_call: .
clone_size: .
v_call: TRBV7-9
cdr3_aa: CASSFGVGETQYF
cdr3_nt: TGTGCCAGCAGCTTCGGGGTGGGAGAGACCCAGTACTTC

j_call: TRBJ2-3
d_call: TRBD1
clone_size: .
v_call: TRBV5-6
cdr3_aa: CASSSTTGFGYTDTQYF
cdr3_nt: TGTGCCAGCAGCTCCACGACAGGGTTCGGTTACACAGATACGCAGTATTTT

j_call: TRBJ2-3
d_call: .
clone_size: .
v_call: TRBV6-5
cdr3_aa: CASTRGVGTDTQYF
cdr3_nt: TGTGCCAGCACCAGGGGGGTGGGCACAGATACGCAGTATTTT

j_call: TRBJ2-2
d_call: .
clone_size: .
v_call: TRBV18
cdr3_aa: CASSPVPRGNTGELFF
cdr3_nt: TGTGCCAGCTCACCGGTTCCCAGGGGCAACACCGGGGAGCTGTTTTTT

j_call: TRBJ1-2
d_call: .
clone_size: .
v_call: TRBV21-1
cdr3_aa: CASSTQGSLYGYTF
cdr3_nt: TGTGCCAGCAGCACACAGGGATCCCTCTATGGCTACACCTTC

j_call: TRBJ2-1
d_call: .
clone_size: .
v_call: TRBV5-1
cdr3_aa: CASSLAFGGRGTNEQFF
cdr3_nt: TGCGCCAGCAGCTTGGCCTTTGGAGGGCGCGGAACCAATGAGCAGTTCTTC

j_call: TRBJ1-3
d_call: .
clone_size: .
v_call: TRBV7-2
cdr3_aa: CASSVTGGNTIYF
cdr3_nt: TGTGCCAGCAGCGTGACAGGAGGAAACACCATATATTTT

j_call: TRBJ2-2
d_call: .
clone_size: .
v_call: TRBV11-2
cdr3_aa: CASSLGAVVGELFF
cdr3_nt: TGTGCCAGCAGCTTAGGAGCTGTGGTCGGGGAGCTGTTTTTT

j_call: TRBJ1-5
d_call: TRBD1
clone_size: .
v_call: TRBV7-9
cdr3_aa: CASSLGDSGNQPQHF
cdr3_nt: TGTGCCAGCAGCTTAGGGGACAGTGGCAATCAGCCCCAGCATTTT

j_call: TRBJ2-5
d_call: .
clone_size: few
v_call: TRBV19
cdr3_aa: CASSIQGGGETQYF
cdr3_nt: TGTGCCAGTAGTATCCAGGGGGGTGGGGAGACCCAGTACTTC

j_call: TRBJ2-1
d_call: TRBD2
clone_size: few
v_call: TRBV14
cdr3_aa: CASSQGGGWGGSYNEQFF
cdr3_nt: TGTGCCAGCAGCCAAGGGGGTGGGTGGGGGGGATCCTACAATGAGCAGTTCTTC

j_call: TRBJ2-7
d_call: TRBD2
clone_size: .
v_call: TRBV2
cdr3_aa: CASRDTLLAGLKRGYEQYF
cdr3_nt: TGTGCCAGCAGAGACACCTTACTAGCGGGCCTAAAACGAGGCTACGAGCAGTACTTC

j_call: TRBJ2-5
d_call: TRBD2
clone_size: few
v_call: TRBV29-1
cdr3_aa: CSALVAGGRETQYF
cdr3_nt: TGCAGCGCCCTTGTAGCGGGAGGTCGGGAGACCCAGTACTTC

j_call: TRBJ2-5
d_call: TRBD2
clone_size: .
v_call: TRBV11-2
cdr3_aa: CASSPRTSGGAGQETQYF
cdr3_nt: TGTGCCAGCAGCCCGCGGACTAGCGGGGGGGCCGGCCAAGAGACCCAGTACTTC

j_call: TRBJ2-1
d_call: TRBD1
clone_size: .
v_call: TRBV19
cdr3_aa: CASSRTGDAYNEQFF
cdr3_nt: TGTGCCAGTAGTAGGACAGGGGATGCCTACAATGAGCAGTTCTTC

j_call: TRBJ2-7
d_call: TRBD1
clone_size: .
v_call: TRBV7-9
cdr3_aa: CASSSGQGLHEQYF
cdr3_nt: TGTGCCAGCAGCTCAGGACAGGGTCTACACGAGCAGTACTTC

j_call: TRBJ2-5
d_call: TRBD1
clone_size: .
v_call: TRBV6-6
cdr3_aa: CASSELDRAKETQYF
cdr3_nt: TGTGCCAGCAGTGAGCTCGACAGGGCCAAGGAGACCCAGTACTTC

j_call: TRBJ2-7
d_call: TRBD1
clone_size: .
v_call: TRBV6-5
cdr3_aa: CASSSVTGDYEQYF
cdr3_nt: TGTGCCAGCAGCTCCGTGACAGGGGACTACGAGCAGTACTTC

j_call: TRBJ1-1
d_call: .
clone_size: .
v_call: TRBV18
cdr3_aa: CASSPRAQGNTEAFF
cdr3_nt: TGTGCCAGCTCACCACGTGCGCAGGGGAACACTGAAGCTTTCTTT

j_call: TRBJ2-1
d_call: .
clone_size: .
v_call: TRBV19
cdr3_aa: CASTLAGSSYNEQFF
cdr3_nt: TGTGCCAGTACCCTAGCAGGCAGCTCCTACAATGAGCAGTTCTTC

j_call: TRBJ2-3
d_call: .
clone_size: .
v_call: TRBV10-3
cdr3_aa: CAISERDFTSTDTQYF
cdr3_nt: TGTGCCATCAGTGAAAGGGACTTTACAAGCACAGATACGCAGTATTTT

j_call: TRBJ1-4
d_call: TRBD1
clone_size: few
v_call: TRBV5-8
cdr3_aa: CASSFPGTGNEKLFF
cdr3_nt: TGTGCCAGCAGCTTTCCCGGGACAGGGAATGAAAAACTGTTTTTT

j_call: TRBJ1-5
d_call: .
clone_size: .
v_call: TRBV27
cdr3_aa: CASNPGGQHQPQHF
cdr3_nt: TGTGCCAGCAACCCGGGGGGGCAGCATCAGCCCCAGCATTTT

j_call: TRBJ2-5
d_call: .
clone_size: .
v_call: TRBV2
cdr3_aa: CASSERGGTQETQYF
cdr3_nt: TGTGCCAGCAGTGAAAGGGGCGGGACCCAAGAGACCCAGTACTTC

j_call: TRBJ1-5
d_call: .
clone_size: .
v_call: TRBV4-1
cdr3_aa: CASSQGQGPNQPQHF
cdr3_nt: TGCGCCAGCAGCCAAGGTCAGGGTCCCAATCAGCCCCAGCATTTT

j_call: TRBJ2-6
d_call: .
clone_size: once
v_call: TRBV11-2
cdr3_aa: CASSLSAGGANVLTF
cdr3_nt: TGTGCCAGCAGCTTATCCGCAGGAGGGGCCAACGTCCTGACTTTC

j_call: TRBJ2-7
d_call: .
clone_size: .
v_call: TRBV11-2
cdr3_aa: CASSAATFTYEQYF
cdr3_nt: TGTGCCAGCAGCGCAGCGACGTTTACCTACGAGCAGTACTTC

j_call: TRBJ2-3
d_call: .
clone_size: .
v_call: TRBV4-2
cdr3_aa: CASSVGGGDTQYF
cdr3_nt: TGTGCCAGCAGCGTGGGGGGTGGCGATACGCAGTATTTT

j_call: TRBJ1-1
d_call: TRBD1
clone_size: .
v_call: TRBV4-1
cdr3_aa: CASSQAKRTGTLAFF
cdr3_nt: TGCGCCAGCAGCCAAGCAAAGAGGACAGGGACGTTAGCTTTCTTT

j_call: TRBJ1-2
d_call: .
clone_size: .
v_call: TRBV30
cdr3_aa: CAWSNRESNYGYTF
cdr3_nt: TGTGCCTGGAGCAACAGGGAAAGTAACTATGGCTACACCTTC

j_call: TRBJ2-2
d_call: .
clone_size: few
v_call: TRBV5-1
cdr3_aa: CASSLGQNTGELFF
cdr3_nt: TGCGCCAGCAGCTTGGGACAGAACACCGGGGAGCTGTTTTTT

j_call: TRBJ2-7
d_call: TRBD1
clone_size: .
v_call: TRBV6-5
cdr3_aa: CASSARQGYEQYF
cdr3_nt: TGTGCCAGCAGTGCCCGACAGGGGTACGAGCAGTACTTC